This entry lists 17 T cell receptor beta chains sequenced from one sample in a study of blood T cell repertoires in COVID-19. The assay was immunoSEQ multiplex PCR, and TCRdb's table has in-frame clones only and misses some. Of about 32,000 clones listed, approximately 95% were seen once; the top ten hold 0.92%. The sequencing input was peripheral blood. These receptors all come from a male donor with active COVID-19.

V usage is TRBV29-1 and J usage is TRBJ1-1; 9 bases are shared with TRBD1. The CDR3 is 12 amino acids. Germline CDR1 is SQVTM and CDR2 is ANQGSEA. V dropped 2 bases and J dropped 14; count of bases not matched to a gene: 9. The CDR3 reads CSVETTGGGGFF. The CDR3, as DNA: TGCAGCGTTGAAACAACAGGGGGCGGGGGATTCTTT.

This clone was detected only a few times. The chain recombines TRBV4-1 with TRBJ1-6; TRBD1 is a possible D gene (6 bases). There are 16 residues in the CDR3. Germline lookup yields CDR1 MGHRA and CDR2 YSYEKL. Between the trimmed V and J ends, which lost 0 bases and 7 bases, there was a span of 13 bases. In nucleotides, the CDR3 is TGCGCCAGCAGCCAAGAATGGGCAGGGGCCAATTCACCCCTCCACTTT. Amino acids: CASSQEWAGANSPLHF.

The chain carries TRBV5-1 and TRBJ1-6, with TRBD1 matching 7 bases. This CDR3 is 15 amino acids long. CDR1 and CDR2 from the germline V gene are SGHRS and YFSETQ. With V trimmed by 3 bases and J by 5 bases, 5 bases remained unmatched. This CDR3 reads CASSYGTDHNSPLHF. CDR3 bases: TGCGCCAGCAGCTATGGGACAGACCATAATTCACCCCTCCACTTT.

The CDR3 region has the DNA TGTGCCAGCAGACAGCCTCAGGGGTCCGGGAATTCACCCCTCCACTTT. It specifies CASRQPQGSGNSPLHF. This rearrangement joins TRBV2 to TRBJ1-6, with a tentative D call TRBD1 (6 bases). Germline loops: CDR1 SNHLY, CDR2 FYNNEI. V was clipped by 6 bases and J by 7 bases, with 19 bases between them. The CDR3 totals 16 residues.

This clone occurred a few times. The chain carries TRBV4-3 and TRBJ1-2; 10 bases are shared with TRBD1. Unmatched junction bases numbered 5, after V lost 9 bases and J lost 7 bases. Germline values: CDR1 LGHNA, CDR2 YSLEER. This CDR3 has 12 residues. The CDR3 DNA follows: TGCGCCAGTAGGGGACAGGGGAGTGGCTACACCTTC. Translated: CASRGQGSGYTF.

This chain uses TRBV30 with TRBJ1-6; unclear D gene. V lost 5 bases and J 0 bases, leaving 8 bases between the germline ends. Germline V gives CDR1 GTSNPN, CDR2 SVGIG (reference sequence). The CDR3 has 14 amino acids. CDR3 DNA: TGTGCCTGGGACCGGAGCTCCTATAATTCACCCCTCCACTTT. It is translated as CAWDRSSYNSPLHF.

This chain links TRBV7-9 with TRBJ2-1; 8 bases align to TRBD2. The CDR3 has 15 residues. V dropped 2 bases and J dropped 3; count of bases not matched to a gene: 3. Looked up from germline, CDR1 is SEHNR and CDR2 is FQNEAQ (reference sequence). The DNA for the CDR3 is TGTGCCAGCAGCTTATTAGCGGGGAACTACAATGAGCAGTTCTTC. It codes for CASSLLAGNYNEQFF.

The chain carries TRBV11-3 and TRBJ2-5; D is unresolved. V dropped 5 bases and J dropped 2 bases, with 27 bases sitting between them. Germline assignment: CDR1 SGHNT and CDR2 YENEEA. CDR3 length: 19 amino acids. The CDR3 protein is CASSQSGSRAAGWQETQYF. DNA for the CDR3: TGTGCCAGCAGCCAATCCGGGTCCCGCGCCGCCGGATGGCAAGAGACCCAGTACTTC.

This clone was found once. The chain uses TRBV7-2 and TRBJ1-1; 7 nucleotides match TRBD1. The germline CDR1 and CDR2 sequences are SGHTA and FQGNSA. V trimming: 5 bases; J trimming: 1 base; junction bases outside the gene matches: 4. The CDR3 is 14 amino acids. CDR3 sequence: CASSTGTANTEAFF. The CDR3 DNA sequence: TGTGCCAGCAGCACCGGGACAGCGAACACTGAAGCTTTCTTT.

The V and J genes are TRBV5-4 and TRBJ2-2; no clear D gene. Trimming took 1 base from V and 3 from J, leaving 10 bases between them. The germline V gene encodes CDR1 SGHNT and CDR2 YYREEE (reference sequence). The CDR3 has 15 residues. The CDR3 region is CASSLMLADTGELFF. The DNA of the CDR3 is TGTGCCAGCAGCTTGATGTTGGCAGACACCGGGGAGCTGTTTTTT.

This sequence joins TRBV5-1 and TRBJ1-6; 8 bases are shared with TRBD1. Germline V gene sequence: CDR1 SGHRS, CDR2 YFSETQ. The CDR3 runs 17 residues. V shed 4 bases, J shed 7 bases, and the junction held 13 bases outside the gene matches. The CDR3 DNA sequence: TGCGCCAGCAGCCTCACAACGGACAGGGTCAGAAATTCACCCCTCCACTTT. Translation gives CASSLTTDRVRNSPLHF.

The chain has TRBV4-2 and TRBJ2-1; possible D gene TRBD2, 6 bases. This CDR3 contains 17 residues. Trimming cost V 3 bases and J 4 bases, with 19 bases left between them. From germline, CDR1 is LGHNA and CDR2 YNFKEQ. The chain's CDR3 is CASSQVLGGGDYNEQFF. Here the CDR3 DNA reads TGTGCCAGCAGCCAGGTACTAGGTGGAGGGGATTACAATGAGCAGTTCTTC.

The chain uses TRBV28 and TRBJ2-3; 11 bases line up with TRBD2. There are 15 residues in the CDR3. CDR1 is MDHEN, CDR2 SYDVKM, per germline. V gave up 3 bases and J gave up 6 bases; unmatched junction bases: 5. DNA for the CDR3: TGTGCCAGCAGTTTTCAACTAGCGGGGGTGGATACGCAGTATTTT. The encoded protein is CASSFQLAGVDTQYF.

V is TRBV12-5 and J is TRBJ1-1; D remains unclear. The CDR3 runs 13 residues. Germline assignment: CDR1 LGHNT and CDR2 FRNRAP. The V gene lost 4 bases and the J gene lost 8 bases, with 14 bases spanning the gap. CDR3: CASGSLTEREAFF. For the CDR3, the DNA is TGTGCTAGTGGTTCACTAACGGAAAGAGAAGCTTTCTTT.

This chain joins TRBV7-2 and TRBJ2-5; 8 nucleotides align to TRBD1. The junction had 7 bases not matched to a gene; V was cut back by 5 bases and J by 5 bases. Germline V CDR1 and CDR2: SGHTA, FQGNSA. CDR3 length equals 14 residues. CDR3 residues: CASSSNRGMETQYF. The CDR3 region has the DNA TGTGCCAGCAGCAGCAACAGGGGGATGGAGACCCAGTACTTC.

The chain combines TRBV28 with TRBJ1-1, with TRBD1 matching 8 bases. CDR3 length: 13 amino acids. CDR1 and CDR2 from the germline V gene are MDHEN and SYDVKM. J was trimmed by 4 bases and V by 6 bases; bases with no gene match: 4. The CDR3 region is CASSLQGATEAFF. For the CDR3, the DNA is TGTGCCAGCAGCCTGCAGGGGGCCACTGAAGCTTTCTTT.

The chain is built from TRBV24-1 and TRBJ2-3, with a possible D match to TRBD2 (6 bases). Germline CDR1 and CDR2: KGHDR and SFDVKD. V dropped 7 bases and J dropped 2 bases, with 12 bases sitting between them. The CDR3 consists of 14 residues. Here the CDR3 DNA reads TGTGCCACCAGGGGGACTGGAATCACAGATACGCAGTATTTT. Its protein product is CATRGTGITDTQYF.